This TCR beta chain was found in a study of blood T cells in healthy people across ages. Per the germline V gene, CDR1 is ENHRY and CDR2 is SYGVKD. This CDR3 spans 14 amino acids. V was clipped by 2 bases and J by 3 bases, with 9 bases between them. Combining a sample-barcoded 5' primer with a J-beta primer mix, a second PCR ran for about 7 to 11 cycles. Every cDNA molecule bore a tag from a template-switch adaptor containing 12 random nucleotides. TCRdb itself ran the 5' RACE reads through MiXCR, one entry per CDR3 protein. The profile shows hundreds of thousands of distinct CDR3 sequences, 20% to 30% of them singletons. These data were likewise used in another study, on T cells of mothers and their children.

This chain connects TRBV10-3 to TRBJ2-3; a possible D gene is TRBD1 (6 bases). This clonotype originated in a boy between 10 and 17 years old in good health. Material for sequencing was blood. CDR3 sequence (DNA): TGTGCCATCAGTGAGCTCACAGGGACAGATACGCAGTATTTT. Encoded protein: CAISELTGTDTQYF.